This T cell receptor (beta chain) was sequenced during a study of blood T cell repertoires in COVID-19. Study context: In each case, the material was cDNA or gDNA derived from T cells, B-cell-depleted T cells, or PBMCs.

The assay was immunoSEQ multiplex PCR, and TCRdb's table has in-frame clones only and misses some. In the table there are a few hundred thousand clones, approximately 88% of which are singletons. V was pared by 4 bases and J by 6 bases, with 1 base of the junction left unmatched. The germline CDR1 and CDR2 sequences are SGHNT and YYREEE (reference sequence). The CDR3 covers 11 residues. This clone appeared once. This CDR3 is also generated by other DNA sequences in the sample. The sequencing sample was made of peripheral blood. This sequence was found in a man aged 50-60 years with acute or convalescent COVID-19. The rearrangement links TRBV5-4 to TRBJ2-7, with 7 bases aligning to TRBD1. The CDR3 region is CASSNRGEQYF. The CDR3 DNA reads as TGTGCCAGCAGCAACAGGGGCGAGCAGTACTTC.